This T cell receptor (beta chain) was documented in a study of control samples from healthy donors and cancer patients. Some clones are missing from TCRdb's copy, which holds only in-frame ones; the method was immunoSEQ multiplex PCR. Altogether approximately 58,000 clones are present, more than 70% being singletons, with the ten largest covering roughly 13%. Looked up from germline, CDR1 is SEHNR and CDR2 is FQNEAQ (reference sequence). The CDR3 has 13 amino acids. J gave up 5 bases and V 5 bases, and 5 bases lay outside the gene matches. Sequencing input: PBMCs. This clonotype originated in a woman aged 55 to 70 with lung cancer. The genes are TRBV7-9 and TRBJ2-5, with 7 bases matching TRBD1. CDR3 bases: TGTGCCAGCAGCCCCGACAGGGCTGAGACCCAGTACTTC. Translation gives CASSPDRAETQYF.